What follows describes a single T cell receptor (beta chain). Authors' processing steps: For nucleated cells, counts were estimated from reference gene primer amplification. Clones were read by immunoSEQ multiplex PCR, and TCRdb kept only the in-frame ones, dropping some. D and trimming were read from the DNA, whereas the V and J calls and clone size are those reported in that table. The repertoire consists of 170,000 or so clones, with 86% occurring once and the leading ten covering approximately 7%. The data were obtained in a study of blood T cell repertoires in COVID-19. Turning to the study itself: The United States, Italy and Spain provided the acute and convalescent COVID-19 samples. Sources were T cells, B-cell-depleted T cells, or PBMCs; the material itself was cDNA or gDNA.

V lost 4 bases to trimming and J lost 5 bases; unmatched junction nucleotides: 4. CDR1 ENHRY and CDR2 SYGVKD come from the germline V gene. There are 14 residues in the CDR3. Sequenced sample: peripheral blood. The TCR comes from a man aged 45 to 65 with active or convalescent COVID-19. The genes are TRBV10-3 and TRBJ1-1; 10 bases line up with TRBD1. The CDR3 DNA sequence: TGTGCCATCAGTGGCGGGACAGGGGAAACTGAAGCTTTCTTT. It encodes CAISGGTGETEAFF.